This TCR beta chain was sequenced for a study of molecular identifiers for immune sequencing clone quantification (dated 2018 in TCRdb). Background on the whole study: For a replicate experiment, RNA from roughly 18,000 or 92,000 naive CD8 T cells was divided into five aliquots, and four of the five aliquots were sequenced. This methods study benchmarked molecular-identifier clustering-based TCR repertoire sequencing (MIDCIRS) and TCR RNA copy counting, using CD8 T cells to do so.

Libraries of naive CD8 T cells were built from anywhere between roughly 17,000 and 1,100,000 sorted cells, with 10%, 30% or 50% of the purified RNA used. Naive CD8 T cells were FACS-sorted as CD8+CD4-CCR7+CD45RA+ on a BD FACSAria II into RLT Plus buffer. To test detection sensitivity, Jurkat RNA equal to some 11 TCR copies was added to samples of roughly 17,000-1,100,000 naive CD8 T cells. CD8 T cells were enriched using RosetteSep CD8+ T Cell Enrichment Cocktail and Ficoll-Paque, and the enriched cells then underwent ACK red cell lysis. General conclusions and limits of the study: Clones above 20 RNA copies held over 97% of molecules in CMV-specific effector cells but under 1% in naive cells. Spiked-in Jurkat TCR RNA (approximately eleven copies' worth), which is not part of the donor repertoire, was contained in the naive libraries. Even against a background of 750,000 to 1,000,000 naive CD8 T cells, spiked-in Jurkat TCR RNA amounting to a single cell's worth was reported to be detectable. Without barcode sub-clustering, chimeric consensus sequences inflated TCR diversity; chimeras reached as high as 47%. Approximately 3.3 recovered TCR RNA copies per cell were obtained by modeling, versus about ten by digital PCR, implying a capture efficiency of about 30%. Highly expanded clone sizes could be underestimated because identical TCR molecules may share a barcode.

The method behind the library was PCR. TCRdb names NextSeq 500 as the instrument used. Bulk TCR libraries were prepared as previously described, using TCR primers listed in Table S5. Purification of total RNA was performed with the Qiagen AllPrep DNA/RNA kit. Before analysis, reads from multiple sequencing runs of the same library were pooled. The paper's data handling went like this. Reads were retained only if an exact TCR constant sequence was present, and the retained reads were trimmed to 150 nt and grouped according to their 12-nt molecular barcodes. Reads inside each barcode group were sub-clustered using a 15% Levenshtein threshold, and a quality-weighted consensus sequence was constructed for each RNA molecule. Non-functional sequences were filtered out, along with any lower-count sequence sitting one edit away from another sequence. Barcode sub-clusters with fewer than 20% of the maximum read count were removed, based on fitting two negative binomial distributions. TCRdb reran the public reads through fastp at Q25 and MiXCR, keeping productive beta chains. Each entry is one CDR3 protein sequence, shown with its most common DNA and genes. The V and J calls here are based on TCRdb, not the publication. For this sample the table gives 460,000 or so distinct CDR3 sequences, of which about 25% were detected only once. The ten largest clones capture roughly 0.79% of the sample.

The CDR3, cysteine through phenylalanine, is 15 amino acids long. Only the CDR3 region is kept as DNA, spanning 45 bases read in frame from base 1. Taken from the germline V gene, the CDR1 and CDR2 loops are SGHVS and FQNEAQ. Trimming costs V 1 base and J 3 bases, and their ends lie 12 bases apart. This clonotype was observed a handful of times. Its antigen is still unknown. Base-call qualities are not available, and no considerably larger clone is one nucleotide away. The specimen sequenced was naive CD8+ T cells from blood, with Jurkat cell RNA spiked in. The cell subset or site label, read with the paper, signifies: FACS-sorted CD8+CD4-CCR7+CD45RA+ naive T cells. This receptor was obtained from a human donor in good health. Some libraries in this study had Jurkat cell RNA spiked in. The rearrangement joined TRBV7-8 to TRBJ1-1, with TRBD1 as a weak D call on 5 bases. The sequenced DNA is TGTGCCAGCAGCTTAGTAGGGACGGCATACACTGAAGCTTTCTTT. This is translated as CASSLVGTAYTEAFF.